Below are 9 T cell receptor beta chains sequenced from a single sample in a study of response to subunit inactivated influenza vaccine. TCRdb re-analysed the RT-PCR reads in MiXCR, keeping a single row per CDR3 protein. The sample gives roughly 290,000 distinct CDR3 sequences, 20% to 25% of which show up once; around 9.6% is in the top ten. Specimen: PBMCs from blood, collected about 20 months after vaccination. The receptor set was obtained from a man aged 45 to 70 who received an inactivated influenza vaccine.

The V call is TRBV23-1, the J call TRBJ1-5; no clear D gene. TRBV23-1 is an ORF, and what it does is uncertain. V lost 7 bases and J 0 bases, leaving 19 bases between the germline ends. This CDR3 is 17 amino acids long. The CDR3 is CASIPVVRQYSNQPQHF. Here the CDR3 DNA reads TGCGCCAGCATCCCGGTAGTCCGGCAATATAGCAATCAGCCCCAGCATTTT.

The rearrangement links TRBV12-3 or TRBV12-4 to TRBJ2-1; a possible D gene is TRBD2 (5 bases). This CDR3 contains 15 residues. V was clipped by 6 bases and J by 1 base, with 13 bases between them. CDR3 sequence (DNA): TGTGCCAGCAGCCACACTAGGATTTCCTACAATGAGCAGTTCTTC. It specifies CASSHTRISYNEQFF.

The chain uses TRBV3-1 and TRBJ1-1, with 9 bases fitting TRBD1. CDR1 LGHDT and CDR2 YNNKEL come from the germline V gene (reference sequence). With 4 bases clipped from V and 4 bases from J, the junction kept 4 bases outside the gene matches. There are 14 residues in the CDR3. This chain's CDR3 is CASSLDRGFTEAFF. The CDR3 coding sequence is TGTGCCAGCAGCCTAGACAGGGGGTTCACTGAAGCTTTCTTT.

In this sample, this clonotype turned up a few times. The CDR3 region has the DNA TGTGCCAGCAGCCGGGACAGGGGGCTCACAGATACGCAGTATTTT. Protein product: CASSRDRGLTDTQYF. The V and J genes are TRBV12-3 or TRBV12-4 and TRBJ2-3, with 12 bases that match TRBD1. V was clipped by 6 bases and J by 2 bases; unmatched bases: 3. The CDR3 is 15 residues long.

This clonotype was seen at least ten times. The CDR3 DNA reads as TGTGCCAGCAGCTTTGGGGGGATCGATCAGCCCCAGCATTTT. It encodes CASSFGGIDQPQHF. V usage is TRBV7-9 and J usage is TRBJ1-5; the D gene is possibly TRBD1 (5 bases). Germline loops: CDR1 SEHNR, CDR2 FQNEAQ (reference sequence). V lost 3 bases to trimming and J lost 5 bases, with 11 bases between them. This CDR3 comprises 14 residues.

Remarks on this clonotype: Possible read error: a much larger clone is one base away. V and J are TRBV29-1 and TRBJ1-4; D gene uncertain. The CDR3 has 14 residues. In germline, CDR1 is SQVTM, CDR2 ANQGSEA. The CDR3 spells CSVEPQRLGEKLLF. The DNA for the CDR3 is TGCAGCGTGGAACCACAGAGGCTAGGTGAAAAACTGTTATTT.

This clonotype was observed at least ten times. The V and J genes are TRBV5-1 and TRBJ1-4; 7 nucleotides agree with TRBD1. The J segment lost 6 bases and the V segment lost 6 bases, leaving 8 bases of the junction unmatched. Germline V gene data show CDR1 as SGHRS and CDR2 as YFSETQ. The CDR3 is 14 amino acids. The CDR3 DNA sequence: TGCGCCAGCACCCCCCGGACAGGCGATGAAAAACTGTTTTTT. It is translated as CASTPRTGDEKLFF.

The chain uses TRBV27 and TRBJ2-3, with D tentatively TRBD1 (5 bases). This CDR3 contains 15 residues. V gave up 5 bases and J gave up 0 bases, with 12 bases separating them. Germline V gene lookup returns CDR1 MNHEY and CDR2 SMNVEV (reference sequence). The CDR3 DNA reads as TGTGCCAGCAGTCGGGCAGGGTCTAGCACAGATACGCAGTATTTT. Its translation is CASSRAGSSTDTQYF.

V usage is TRBV5-4 and J usage is TRBJ2-3; 9 nucleotides match TRBD2. With V trimmed by 3 bases and J by 6 bases, 11 bases remained unmatched. This CDR3 is 16 amino acids long. Germline values: CDR1 SGHNT, CDR2 YYREEE (reference sequence). The CDR3 here is CASSSMTRTSVDTQYF. CDR3 sequence (DNA): TGTGCCAGCAGCTCCATGACCCGGACTAGCGTGGATACGCAGTATTTT.